What follows are 17 T cell receptor beta chains derived from one specimen sequenced in a study of blood T cell repertoires in COVID-19 (dated by TCRdb to 2020 to 2021). Receptor libraries were prepared by the immunoSEQ multiplex PCR assay. Drawn from immuneACCESS, this table holds only the in-frame rearrangements with V and J called that TCRdb kept. Clones are partly lost; checked studies trace under half to an unresolved V gene and leave the rest unexplained. The sample table contains some 300,000 clones; only one count was recorded for 88% of them. The ten largest account for around 1% of the sample. Sequenced: PBMCs or T cells enriched from blood (not recorded which). These receptors all come from a woman in her twenties or thirties who had recovered from COVID-19.

This CDR3 reads CASSPLPGPYQQETQYF. The CDR3 DNA follows: TGTGCCAGCAGCCCGCTGCCAGGCCCTTACCAACAAGAGACCCAGTACTTC. This sequence joins TRBV7-8 and TRBJ2-5; no reliable D call. The CDR3 is 17 amino acids. V dropped 5 bases and J dropped 2 bases, with 21 bases sitting between them. Germline lookup yields CDR1 SGHVS and CDR2 FQNEAQ.

The rearrangement links TRBV12-3 or TRBV12-4 to TRBJ1-6; no clear D. V was trimmed by 5 bases and J by 10 bases, leaving 12 bases between them. The CDR3 spans 13 residues. CDR3 sequence (DNA): TGTGCCAGCAGTCCCCGACATGTCTCACCCCTCCACTTT. Translated: CASSPRHVSPLHF.

This chain joins TRBV5-1 and TRBJ2-7; TRBD2 matches at 14 bases. Germline V gene data show CDR1 as SGHRS and CDR2 as YFSETQ. V shed 4 bases and J 0 bases; nucleotides not matched to a gene: 9. The length of the CDR3 is 18 residues. The CDR3 loop reads CASSTRTSGGKSSYEQYF. The CDR3 nucleotides are TGCGCCAGCAGCACCAGGACTAGCGGGGGGAAGAGCTCCTACGAGCAGTACTTC. The full variable domain, with the rest looked up from reference TRBV5-1 and TRBJ2-7, is KAGVTQTPRYLIKTRGQQVTLSCSPISGHRSVSWYQQTPGQGLQFLFEYFSETQRNKGNFPGRFSGRQFSNSRSEMNVSTLELGDSALYLCASSTRTSGGKSSYEQYFGPGTRLTVT.

The rearrangement uses TRBV9 and TRBJ2-7; 12 bases are a match to TRBD2. Per germline, CDR1 SGDLS and CDR2 YYNGEE. The CDR3 has 16 amino acids. Trimming took 0 bases from V and 3 from J; bases not matched to a gene: 4. The CDR3 reads CASSVDRLAGVYEQYF. DNA of the CDR3: TGTGCCAGCAGCGTAGACAGACTAGCGGGAGTCTACGAGCAGTACTTC.

The V gene is TRBV6-1, the J gene TRBJ1-6; TRBD1 matches 7 bases. V was pared by 0 bases and J by 7 bases, with 3 bases of the junction left unmatched. This CDR3 has 15 residues. CDR1 is MNHNS, CDR2 SASEGT, per germline. CDR3 in DNA: TGTGCCAGCAGTGAAGCGGGGACAGACAATTCACCCCTCCACTTT. The encoded protein is CASSEAGTDNSPLHF.

This chain links TRBV7-8 with TRBJ1-5; D not certain. Germline values: CDR1 SGHVS, CDR2 FQNEAQ. The CDR3 extends over 17 amino acids. The germline V and J ends were trimmed by 5 bases and 2 bases, with 19 bases remaining between them. The CDR3 sequence: CASSLFVREVRNQPQHF. The CDR3 DNA reads as TGTGCCAGCAGCCTCTTTGTGAGGGAGGTGCGCAATCAGCCCCAGCATTTT. The complete variable domain, with remaining parts taken from reference TRBV7-8 and TRBJ1-5, reads GAGVSQSPRYKVAKRGQDVALRCDPISGHVSLFWYQQALGQGPEFLTYFQNEAQLDKSGLPSDRFFAERPEGSVSTLKIQRTQQEDSAVYLCASSLFVREVRNQPQHFGDGTRLSIL.

The gene calls are TRBV7-2 and TRBJ2-1, with TRBD1 identical over 9 bases. With V trimmed by 1 base and J by 7 bases, 5 bases remained unmatched. In germline, CDR1 is SGHTA, CDR2 FQGNSA. CDR3 length: 15 amino acids. The CDR3 loop is CASSLGQGVNNEQFF. For the CDR3, the DNA is TGTGCCAGCAGCTTAGGACAGGGGGTAAATAATGAGCAGTTCTTC.

V usage is TRBV5-1 and J usage is TRBJ2-1; TRBD2 matches 9 bases. CDR1 is SGHRS, CDR2 YFSETQ, per germline. Trimming cost V 2 bases and J 4 bases; bases outside gene matches: 4. The CDR3 totals 15 residues. The CDR3 sequence: CASSLSGRNYNEQFF. The CDR3 nucleotides read TGCGCCAGCAGCTTAAGCGGGAGGAATTACAATGAGCAGTTCTTC.

V usage is TRBV6-5 and J usage is TRBJ1-5; 11 bases are a match to TRBD1. Germline CDR1 MNHEY, CDR2 SVGAGI. This CDR3 is 14 amino acids long. Trimming at V came to 6 bases and at J to 3 bases, leaving 1 base not matched to a gene. CDR3 amino acids: CASRGQGVNQPQHF. CDR3 DNA sequence: TGTGCCAGCAGGGGACAGGGGGTCAATCAGCCCCAGCATTTT.

The chain is built from TRBV5-1 and TRBJ1-2; 8 bases map to TRBD1. Germline loops: CDR1 SGHRS, CDR2 YFSETQ. V trimming: 3 bases; J trimming: 5 bases; junction bases outside the gene matches: 6. This CDR3 has 14 residues. The CDR3 sequence: CASSYGQGGYGYTF. The CDR3 DNA reads as TGCGCCAGCAGCTATGGACAGGGAGGGTATGGCTACACCTTC. The full variable domain, its missing parts supplied by reference TRBV5-1 and TRBJ1-2, is KAGVTQTPRYLIKTRGQQVTLSCSPISGHRSVSWYQQTPGQGLQFLFEYFSETQRNKGNFPGRFSGRQFSNSRSEMNVSTLELGDSALYLCASSYGQGGYGYTFGSGTRLTVV.

The chain carries TRBV2 and TRBJ1-2; 7 positions match TRBD1. The CDR3 runs to 14 residues. Germline V lookup: CDR1 SNHLY, CDR2 FYNNEI. J lost 1 base, V lost 4 bases, and 3 bases had no gene match. The CDR3 is CASSGQGGNYGYTF. In DNA, the CDR3 is TGTGCCAGCAGTGGACAGGGTGGTAACTATGGCTACACCTTC.

CDR3 amino acids: CASSEGLAVPPGEQFF. The CDR3 coding sequence is TGTGCCAGCAGTGAAGGGTTAGCAGTACCCCCGGGGGAGCAGTTCTTC. The J gene is TRBJ2-1, the V gene TRBV6-1; tentative D call: TRBD2 (5 bases). This CDR3 region has 16 residues. Trimming stripped 1 base from V and 10 bases from J, with 20 bases between. Germline lookup yields CDR1 MNHNS and CDR2 SASEGT.

J is TRBJ2-3 and V is TRBV4-1; a possible D gene is TRBD2 (6 bases). Germline assignment: CDR1 MGHRA and CDR2 YSYEKL. Trimming took off 3 bases at V and 4 bases at J, with 23 bases between the two ends. This CDR3 is built from 18 residues. CDR3 in amino acids: CASSQGVGTHAGPDTQYF. The CDR3 nucleotides are TGCGCCAGCAGCCAGGGGGTTGGGACTCACGCTGGCCCAGATACGCAGTATTTT.

This clone was counted a single time. This sequence joins TRBV20-1 and TRBJ2-1; TRBD2 matches 8 bases. The CDR3 contains 14 residues. V was pared by 3 bases and J by 8 bases, with 9 bases of the junction left unmatched. In germline, CDR1 is DFQATT, CDR2 SNEGSKA (reference sequence). In nucleotides, the CDR3 is TGCAGTGCTAGTAATTCGCGGGGGGCCGATGAGCAGTTCTTC. Translation: CSASNSRGADEQFF.

The rearrangement links TRBV2 to TRBJ2-7; perhaps TRBD2 as D (5 bases). CDR3 length equals 15 residues. Germline V gene data show CDR1 as SNHLY and CDR2 as FYNNEI. Trimming cost V 2 bases and J 1 base, with 12 bases left between them. This chain's CDR3 is CASSESPEVSYEQYF. CDR3 in DNA: TGTGCCAGCAGTGAATCCCCGGAGGTTTCCTACGAGCAGTACTTC.

This clone was seen a single time. The rearrangement joins TRBV18 to TRBJ2-4; TRBD2 aligns across 11 bases. Trimming at V came to 3 bases and at J to 0 bases, leaving 10 bases not matched to a gene. Looked up from germline, CDR1 is KGHSH and CDR2 is LQKENI. There are 19 residues in the CDR3. The CDR3 bases are TGTGCCAGCTCACCGCTAGCGGGAGGACCCTCCCTAGCCAAAAACATTCAGTACTTC. Translating it yields CASSPLAGGPSLAKNIQYF.

The CDR3, as DNA: TGTGCCAGTAGTTGGACAGGGCTGGAAGCTTTCTTT. It yields the protein CASSWTGLEAFF. The V gene is TRBV19, the J gene TRBJ1-1; 8 positions match TRBD1. After removal of 5 bases from V and 8 bases from J, the junction contained 4 bases not matched to a gene. The CDR3 spans 12 residues. From germline, CDR1 is LNHDA and CDR2 SQIVND (reference sequence).